These 22 T cell receptor beta chains originate from one sample sequenced in a study of OX40 agonist ivuxolimab in advanced cancers. Measured with immunoSEQ multiplex PCR; TCRdb has only the in-frame clones, and not every one. This sample yields 80,000 to 95,000 clones, of which around four fifths are seen a single time; approximately 1.5% belongs to the top ten. This specimen was CD4+ or CD8+ T cells sorted from blood, taken in a trial of the OX40 agonist ivuxolimab. Source of these receptors: an adult with an advanced solid tumor such as melanoma, head and neck, liver or kidney cancer.

The V and J genes are TRBV5-1 and TRBJ2-5, with 8 bases lining up with TRBD2. The V segment lost 4 bases and the J segment 5 bases; nucleotides outside the gene matches: 7. Germline V gene lookup returns CDR1 SGHRS and CDR2 YFSETQ. The CDR3 length is 14 residues. The DNA of the CDR3 is TGCGCCAGCAGCCAAACGGGAGGGACGGAGACCCAGTACTTC. This sequence encodes CASSQTGGTETQYF.

The CDR3 spells CASWAGGSDSPLHF. The CDR3, as DNA: TGTGCCAGTTGGGCAGGGGGCTCAGATTCACCCCTCCACTTT. The chain combines TRBV28 with TRBJ1-6, with 8 bases aligning to TRBD1. Per the germline V gene, CDR1 is MDHEN and CDR2 is SYDVKM. The V and J ends lost 9 bases and 8 bases, in that order; junction bases with no gene match: 9. CDR3 size: 14 residues.

The chain couples TRBV5-1 to TRBJ2-3; 7 bases are shared with TRBD2. The CDR3 is 16 residues long. Germline V gives CDR1 SGHRS, CDR2 YFSETQ. V gave up 2 bases and J gave up 0 bases; unmatched junction bases: 6. The CDR3 DNA sequence: TGCGCCAGCAGCTTCGGGCGGGGAGGGAGCACAGATACGCAGTATTTT. Its translation: CASSFGRGGSTDTQYF.

The chain joins TRBV7-6 to TRBJ2-1; 8 bases line up with TRBD2. CDR3 length equals 13 residues. The V segment lost 0 bases and the J segment 10 bases; nucleotides outside the gene matches: 2. CDR1 is SGHVS, CDR2 FNYEAQ, per germline. CDR3 nucleotides: TGTGCCAGCAGCTTAGCTCCTAGCGGGGAGCAGTTCTTC. It is translated as CASSLAPSGEQFF.

The CDR3 is CASSQDLWSGPGNTIYF. In DNA, the CDR3 is TGCGCCAGCAGCCAAGATCTGTGGTCAGGGCCAGGAAACACCATATATTTT. The gene calls are TRBV4-3 and TRBJ1-3; maybe TRBD1 (5 bases). The germline gives CDR1 LGHNA, CDR2 YSLEER. Trimming took off 0 bases at V and 4 bases at J, with 16 bases between the two ends. This CDR3 region has 17 residues.

The chain recombines TRBV28 with TRBJ1-5, with TRBD1 identical over 8 bases. After removal of 10 bases from V and 3 bases from J, the junction contained 5 bases not matched to a gene. Germline V gene lookup returns CDR1 MDHEN and CDR2 SYDVKM. CDR3 length: 13 amino acids. CDR3 nucleotides: TGTGCCACCGGGACAGGCCTCAATCAGCCCCAGCATTTT. It yields the protein CATGTGLNQPQHF.

The V call is TRBV6-5, the J call TRBJ2-3; 7 bases agree with TRBD1. Trimming at V came to 0 bases and at J to 3 bases, leaving 6 bases not matched to a gene. Germline lookup yields CDR1 MNHEY and CDR2 SVGAGI. The CDR3 runs to 16 residues. Here the CDR3 DNA reads TGTGCCAGCAGTTACTCTACAGGGGCGGGTACAGATACGCAGTATTTT. It encodes CASSYSTGAGTDTQYF.

The chain combines TRBV5-4 with TRBJ2-1; D ambiguous. The germline CDR1 and CDR2 sequences are SGHNT and YYREEE (reference sequence). CDR3 size: 15 residues. Trimming removed 4 bases from V and 3 bases from J, with 14 bases in between. CDR3 loop: CASSPPAGLYNEQFF. DNA for the CDR3: TGTGCCAGCAGCCCCCCCGCCGGTCTCTACAATGAGCAGTTCTTC. Complete variable domain (other parts from reference TRBV5-4 and TRBJ2-1): ETGVTQSPTHLIKTRGQQVTLRCSSQSGHNTVSWYQQALGQGPQFIFQYYREEENGRGNFPPRFSGLQFPNYSSELNVNALELDDSALYLCASSPPAGLYNEQFFGPGTRLTVL.

A note on this clone: Distinct nucleotide sequences in the sample also encode this CDR3. The chain links TRBV5-6 to TRBJ2-5; D remains unclear. Trimming stripped 0 bases from V and 4 bases from J, with 4 bases between. The CDR3 extends over 12 amino acids. CDR1 is SGHDT and CDR2 is YYEEEE in the germline V gene. CDR3 protein: CASSLGRETQYF. The CDR3 nucleotides read TGTGCCAGCAGCTTGGGGCGAGAGACCCAGTACTTC. Filled out from reference TRBV5-6 and TRBJ2-5, the complete variable domain reads DAGVTQSPTHLIKTRGQQVTLRCSPKSGHDTVSWYQQALGQGPQFIFQYYEEEERQRGNFPDRFSGHQFPNYSSELNVNALLLGDSALYLCASSLGRETQYFGPGTRLLVL.

V and J are TRBV7-9 and TRBJ1-3, with D possibly TRBD1 on 5 matching bases. The CDR3 sequence is 13 residues long. The germline gives CDR1 SEHNR, CDR2 FQNEAQ (reference sequence). Trimming removed 4 bases at V and 5 bases at J, with 9 bases between. The DNA for the CDR3 is TGTGCCAGCAGCTGGGGGGGTAGAAACACCATATATTTT. Its protein product is CASSWGGRNTIYF.

A single count supports this clone. The genes are TRBV7-6 and TRBJ1-1; D might be TRBD1 (6 bases). With 5 bases removed from V and 0 bases from J, the gap between germline ends came to 13 bases. This CDR3 contains 15 residues. Per the germline V gene, CDR1 is SGHVS and CDR2 is FNYEAQ. The CDR3 region is CASSAQQGLNTEAFF. Here the CDR3 DNA reads TGTGCCAGCAGCGCCCAACAGGGCTTGAACACTGAAGCTTTCTTT.

The chain joins TRBV18 to TRBJ1-2, with 7 bases identical to TRBD1. The length of the CDR3 is 15 residues. Germline CDR1 is KGHSH and CDR2 is LQKENI. Germline trimming cut 3 bases from V and 4 bases from J; bases unmatched to any gene: 8. CDR3 region: CASSPSRDSVYGYTF. The CDR3 DNA follows: TGTGCCAGCTCACCGTCCCGGGACAGCGTCTATGGCTACACCTTC.

The V gene is TRBV6-1, the J gene TRBJ1-3; D gene ambiguous. The CDR3 length is 15 residues. Trimming left V 2 bases short and J 0 bases short, with 8 bases between. The germline CDR1 and CDR2 sequences are MNHNS and SASEGT. CDR3 nucleotides: TGTGCCAGCAGTGAACCAGCCAGCTCTGGAAACACCATATATTTT. Translation: CASSEPASSGNTIYF.

The chain has TRBV28 and TRBJ1-5, with TRBD1 matching over 10 bases. V shed 1 base, J shed 1 base, and the junction held 4 bases outside the gene matches. The CDR3 sequence is 17 residues long. Germline V gene lookup returns CDR1 MDHEN and CDR2 SYDVKM. CDR3 amino acids: CASSLFGTGASNQPQHF. CDR3 nucleotides: TGTGCCAGCAGTTTATTTGGGACAGGGGCCAGCAATCAGCCCCAGCATTTT.

The V call is TRBV7-8, the J call TRBJ2-2, with 12 nucleotides matching TRBD2. Germline V gives CDR1 SGHVS, CDR2 FQNEAQ. V shed 5 bases and J 3 bases; nucleotides not matched to a gene: 10. The CDR3 length is 18 residues. The DNA of the CDR3 is TGTGCCAGCAGCCCCCTCCGACTAGCGGGGGAGTACACCGGGGAGCTGTTTTTT. Its protein product is CASSPLRLAGEYTGELFF.

The V gene is TRBV5-1, the J gene TRBJ2-5; D unresolved. Germline CDR1 is SGHRS and CDR2 is YFSETQ. CDR3 length: 14 amino acids. V lost 4 bases and J 5 bases, leaving 15 bases between the germline ends. The CDR3 region has the DNA TGCGCCAGCAGCCCTACGGCCCCGATGGAGACCCAGTACTTC. It specifies CASSPTAPMETQYF. The complete variable domain, with remaining parts taken from reference TRBV5-1 and TRBJ2-5, reads KAGVTQTPRYLIKTRGQQVTLSCSPISGHRSVSWYQQTPGQGLQFLFEYFSETQRNKGNFPGRFSGRQFSNSRSEMNVSTLELGDSALYLCASSPTAPMETQYFGPGTRLLVL.

The DNA of the CDR3 is TGTGCCAGCAGCCGGAGCGGGGGCGAGACGCTTGGGCAGTATTTT. This translates into CASSRSGGETLGQYF. The rearrangement links TRBV7-9 to TRBJ2-3; 8 bases fit TRBD2. Trimming removed 5 bases from V and 11 bases from J; junction bases left unmatched: 15. Germline lookup yields CDR1 SEHNR and CDR2 FQNEAQ (reference sequence). The CDR3 length is 15 residues. The entire variable domain, with the rest obtained from reference TRBV7-9 and TRBJ2-3, is as follows: DTGVSQNPRHKITKRGQNVTFRCDPISEHNRLYWYRQTLGQGPEFLTYFQNEAQLEKSRLLSDRFSAERPKGSFSTLEIQRTEQGDSAMYLCASSRSGGETLGQYFGPGTRLTVL.

The chain employs TRBV5-6 and TRBJ1-3; D remains ambiguous. CDR1 SGHDT and CDR2 YYEEEE come from the germline V gene. The CDR3 is 11 residues long. The V end lost 0 bases, the J end lost 7 bases, and 2 bases lay between the germline ends. The CDR3 region has the DNA TGTGCCAGCAGCTTGGATAACACCATATATTTT. This encodes CASSLDNTIYF.

This chain connects TRBV2 to TRBJ2-1; tentatively, D is TRBD2 (6 bases). Per germline, CDR1 SNHLY and CDR2 FYNNEI. The V gene lost 10 bases and the J gene lost 10 bases, with 26 bases spanning the gap. CDR3 size: 15 residues. CDR3 nucleotide sequence: TGTGCCATATCGTCGGCGGGGCCACCGAGTAGCGAGCAGTTCTTC. It is translated as CAISSAGPPSSEQFF.

V gene TRBV13 combines with J gene TRBJ1-4; TRBD1 is a possible D gene (5 bases). Trimming stripped 5 bases from V and 8 bases from J, with 27 bases between. Germline V gene data show CDR1 as PRHDT and CDR2 as FYEKMQ (reference sequence). This CDR3 has 18 amino acids. The CDR3 sequence is CASSPIRLAEGFGEKLFF. CDR3 in DNA: TGTGCCAGCAGCCCCATCCGCTTGGCGGAGGGGTTCGGAGAAAAACTGTTTTTT.

Only a few counts were recorded for this clone. The chain is built from TRBV30 and TRBJ2-2; D not certain. The germline V gene encodes CDR1 GTSNPN and CDR2 SVGIG (reference sequence). CDR3 length: 13 residues. Deletions cut 2 bases from V and 5 bases from J, with 9 bases between. The CDR3 sequence is CAWSQGMTGELFF. CDR3 nucleotide sequence: TGTGCCTGGAGTCAAGGGATGACCGGGGAGCTGTTTTTT.

CDR3 sequence: CASRRTAYSNQPQHF. For the CDR3, the DNA is TGTGCCAGCAGAAGGACAGCGTATAGCAATCAGCCCCAGCATTTT. The rearrangement links TRBV6-5 to TRBJ1-5, with a possible D match to TRBD1 (6 bases). The CDR3 covers 15 residues. Per germline, CDR1 MNHEY and CDR2 SVGAGI. V was shortened by 6 bases and J by 0 bases, with 12 bases between the two germline ends.